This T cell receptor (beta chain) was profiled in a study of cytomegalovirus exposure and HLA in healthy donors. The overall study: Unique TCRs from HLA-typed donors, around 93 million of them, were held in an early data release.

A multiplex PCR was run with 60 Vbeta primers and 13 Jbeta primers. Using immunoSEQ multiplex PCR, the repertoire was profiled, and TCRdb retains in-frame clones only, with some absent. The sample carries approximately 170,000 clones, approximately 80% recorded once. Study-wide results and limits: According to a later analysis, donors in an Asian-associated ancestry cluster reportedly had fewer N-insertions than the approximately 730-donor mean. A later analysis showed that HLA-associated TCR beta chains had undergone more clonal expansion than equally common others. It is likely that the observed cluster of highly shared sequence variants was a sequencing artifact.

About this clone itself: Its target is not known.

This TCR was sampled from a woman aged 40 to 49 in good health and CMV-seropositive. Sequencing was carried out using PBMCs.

CDR3 sequence (DNA): TGTGCCAGCAGCTACGCGCCGAATTACGAGCAGTACTTC. It is translated as CASSYAPNYEQYF. The chain has TRBV5-4 and TRBJ2-7; D is ambiguous. CDR1 is SGHNT, CDR2 YYREEE, per germline (reference sequence). With 3 bases removed from V and 4 bases from J, the gap between germline ends came to 11 bases. The CDR3 has 13 residues.